The 8 T cell receptor beta chains below come from one sample, sequenced in a study of CD4 T cells in relation to SARS-CoV-2 and coronaviruses. Measured with immunoSEQ multiplex PCR; TCRdb has only the in-frame clones, and not every one. This table holds just over 35,000 clones, 77% found once. No antigens are known for them. The sample taken for sequencing was memory CD4+ T cells from PBMCs, cultured in vitro. The source is an adult with COVID-19.

V and J are TRBV10-3 and TRBJ2-3; D not certain. Trimming stripped 5 bases from V and 6 bases from J, with 15 bases between. CDR3 length: 14 amino acids. Germline values: CDR1 ENHRY, CDR2 SYGVKD. In DNA form, the CDR3 reads TGTGCCATCAGTCCCACCGTAAACCGGGATACGCAGTATTTT. This translates into CAISPTVNRDTQYF.

The chain employs TRBV28 and TRBJ2-3, with D possibly being TRBD2 (5 bases). There are 14 residues in the CDR3. Germline CDR1 is MDHEN and CDR2 is SYDVKM. Trimming removed 7 bases from V and 2 bases from J, with 13 bases in between. CDR3 sequence reads: CASTNARVTDTQYF. The CDR3 region has the DNA TGTGCCAGCACCAACGCGAGGGTCACAGATACGCAGTATTTT.

This sequence joins TRBV28 and TRBJ2-5; 9 bases map to TRBD2. Trimming took 9 bases from V and 1 from J; bases not matched to a gene: 3. CDR1 is MDHEN, CDR2 SYDVKM, per germline. The CDR3 has 13 residues. The CDR3 loop is CASGLAIQETQYF. DNA for the CDR3: TGTGCCAGTGGACTAGCGATCCAAGAGACCCAGTACTTC.

The chain joins TRBV3-1 (or the pseudogene TRBV3-2) to TRBJ1-6, with D uncertain. This CDR3 is built from 14 residues. Trimming stripped 1 base from V and 10 bases from J, with 11 bases between. Germline CDR1 reads LGHDT; CDR2 reads YNNKEL (reference sequence). The CDR3 nucleotides read TGTGCCAGCAGCCAAGCAGGTTCGGAATCACCCCTCCACTTT. Its protein is CASSQAGSESPLHF.

The gene calls are TRBV18 and TRBJ2-7; 12 bases line up with TRBD2. Losses at the gene ends were 4 bases for V and 5 bases for J; bases not matched to a gene: 12. Germline V lookup: CDR1 KGHSH, CDR2 LQKENI. The CDR3 runs to 17 residues. The CDR3 here is CASSRPSGRAGVNEQYF. The CDR3 DNA follows: TGTGCCAGCTCACGACCTAGCGGGAGGGCCGGTGTGAACGAGCAGTACTTC.

The rearrangement links TRBV7-9 to TRBJ1-1; tentatively, D is TRBD1 (6 bases). The germline V gene has CDR1 SEHNR and CDR2 FQNEAQ (reference sequence). The CDR3 extends over 15 amino acids. Trimming took off 6 bases at V and 1 base at J, with 15 bases between the two ends. In DNA, the CDR3 is TGTGCCAGCAGAATTGGGGGCAGGAGGAACACTGAAGCTTTCTTT. It encodes CASRIGGRRNTEAFF.

The gene calls are TRBV5-5 and TRBJ2-3; D gene unclear. The length of the CDR3 is 13 residues. Germline V gives CDR1 SGHKS, CDR2 YYEKEE (reference sequence). V lost 2 bases and J 4 bases, leaving 8 bases between the germline ends. The CDR3 loop is CASSLGRSDTQYF. The DNA of the CDR3 is TGTGCCAGCAGCTTAGGAAGATCAGATACGCAGTATTTT. Full variable domain (missing parts from reference TRBV5-5 and TRBJ2-3): DAGVTQSPTHLIKTRGQQVTLRCSPISGHKSVSWYQQVLGQGPQFIFQYYEKEERGRGNFPDRFSARQFPNYSSELNVNALLLGDSALYLCASSLGRSDTQYFGPGTRLTVL.

This clone was found a few times. The junction differs from germline at one of its ends, possibly a read error. The chain couples TRBV15 to TRBJ1-2; D uncertain. This CDR3 region has 12 residues. Germline assignment: CDR1 LNHNV and CDR2 YYDKDF (reference sequence). Here the CDR3 DNA reads TGTGCCACCAGCAGAGATCATTCGGGGTACAACTTC. Protein: CATSRDHSGYNF.